This T cell receptor beta chain was identified in a study of blood T cells in healthy people across ages (dated by TCRdb to between 2014 and 2017). With respect to the entire study: In model experiments, template switching captured about one uniquely barcoded TCR beta cDNA molecule for every two T cells. Age-related changes in TCR beta repertoire diversity were measured in the study by deep sequencing normalized with unique cDNA molecular identifiers. Four age groups were formed from the donors: young (average roughly 15 years), middle-aged (roughly 38), aged (over 55) and long-lived (82). To avoid experimental bias, donors of different ages were randomly spread across the sequencing lanes. Two additional independent replicas of 1 million unique cDNA reads from the same blood draw were analyzed for two donors (one aged 18 to 30 and one aged 80 or older).

The donors were 40 or so Caucasian individuals from Russia, aged roughly 6 to 100 years, who were systemically healthy. Around 9.8 milliliters of peripheral blood were collected from each donor into EDTA-treated Vacutainer tubes. PBMCs were isolated by Ficoll-Paque density-gradient centrifugation, with at least 6 million obtained per sample. Total RNA, at least 6 micrograms per sample, was extracted from PBMCs with Trizol reagent. For every donor, an aliquot of PBMCs went through flow cytometry to measure the percentages of naive CD45RAhigh/CD27high T cells. To prepare the library, 5' RACE was applied. The listed sequencing device is Illumina HiSeq 2500. The second PCR ran for roughly 7 to 12 cycles and used a J-beta primer mix along with a sample-barcoded 5' primer. A unique molecular identifier was introduced onto each TCR beta cDNA molecule by a template-switch 5' adaptor carrying 12 random nucleotides. At least 2.5 million CDR3-containing paired-end reads were obtained from each sample. All of the RNA was converted into first-strand cDNA using the Mint cDNA synthesis kit, with a TRBC-specific oligonucleotide serving as the primer. After uracil-DNA glycosylase treatment, a first 18-cycle PCR used universal primers M1SS and BC2_uni_R on all cDNA. Turning to the authors' computational methods: Normalization of each sample was performed by random selection of 1 million high-quality reads, each carrying a distinct molecular identifier. Instead of being binned into consensus sequences, reads with shared molecular identifiers were discarded. MiTCR, with a Q25 quality threshold and the strictest error-elimination algorithm, was used for CDR3 identification, clonotype clustering and error correction. A nonparametric unseen species model with Euler transformation was used to estimate lower-bound total TCR beta diversity. TCRdb redid the processing of the public reads, applying fastp at Q25 and MiXCR, and retained in-frame beta chains. Records with the same CDR3 protein are collapsed into one entry carrying the most frequent genes and DNA. It is TCRdb's table, rather than the study itself, that gives the V and J calls and clone size. The sample table records some 1.4 million distinct CDR3 sequences; around two fifths of these occur just once. Jointly, the top ten make up 7% to 9% of the sample.

To note about this clonotype: Its cognate antigen has yet to be identified. No much larger clonotype is one base removed from it; base qualities were not supplied.

Broad study findings and their caveats: A strong correlation was found between observed TCR beta diversity and the percentage of naive T cells measured by flow cytometry. Because donor CMV infection status was unknown, age-related changes in expanded clonotypes were potentially confounded. Estimates of total diversity based on one million sequenced T cells were regarded as lower bounds and as underestimates. Observed TCR beta diversity per million T cells fell roughly linearly with age, and a significant reduction was already apparent by age around 40. Compared with the aged group, the long-lived group had more naive CD4+ T cells, fewer expanded clones and increased TCR diversity, a pattern suggesting age selection. Since profiling was done on bulk unsorted PBMCs, naive and antigen-experienced compartments could not be conclusively compared.

Trimming at the junction amounts to 1 base on V and 0 bases on J, and the germline ends lie 13 bases apart. The CDR3 covers 16 residues, taking in both the cysteine and the phenylalanine. Of the read, only the CDR3 DNA is kept; its 48 bases are in frame from base 1. Via the germline V gene (reference sequence), CDR1 is GTSNPN and CDR2 SVGIG. This TCR was sampled from a woman in her late teens or twenties in good health. The sequence joins TRBV30 to TRBJ1-5; 5 matching bases give a weak D call of TRBD1. The sequencing input was blood. The CDR3 protein sequence reads: CAWSGQGYYSNQPQHF. The DNA is as follows: TGTGCCTGGAGTGGGCAGGGTTATTATAGCAATCAGCCCCAGCATTTT. Beyond the CDR3, the reference TRBV30 and TRBJ1-5 genes provide the residues; the full variable domain reads: SQTIHQWPATLVQPVGSPLSLECTVEGTSNPNLYWYRQAAGRGLQLLFYSVGIGQISSEVPQNLSASRPQDRQFILSSKKLLLSDSGFYLCAWSGQGYYSNQPQHFGDGTRLSIL.